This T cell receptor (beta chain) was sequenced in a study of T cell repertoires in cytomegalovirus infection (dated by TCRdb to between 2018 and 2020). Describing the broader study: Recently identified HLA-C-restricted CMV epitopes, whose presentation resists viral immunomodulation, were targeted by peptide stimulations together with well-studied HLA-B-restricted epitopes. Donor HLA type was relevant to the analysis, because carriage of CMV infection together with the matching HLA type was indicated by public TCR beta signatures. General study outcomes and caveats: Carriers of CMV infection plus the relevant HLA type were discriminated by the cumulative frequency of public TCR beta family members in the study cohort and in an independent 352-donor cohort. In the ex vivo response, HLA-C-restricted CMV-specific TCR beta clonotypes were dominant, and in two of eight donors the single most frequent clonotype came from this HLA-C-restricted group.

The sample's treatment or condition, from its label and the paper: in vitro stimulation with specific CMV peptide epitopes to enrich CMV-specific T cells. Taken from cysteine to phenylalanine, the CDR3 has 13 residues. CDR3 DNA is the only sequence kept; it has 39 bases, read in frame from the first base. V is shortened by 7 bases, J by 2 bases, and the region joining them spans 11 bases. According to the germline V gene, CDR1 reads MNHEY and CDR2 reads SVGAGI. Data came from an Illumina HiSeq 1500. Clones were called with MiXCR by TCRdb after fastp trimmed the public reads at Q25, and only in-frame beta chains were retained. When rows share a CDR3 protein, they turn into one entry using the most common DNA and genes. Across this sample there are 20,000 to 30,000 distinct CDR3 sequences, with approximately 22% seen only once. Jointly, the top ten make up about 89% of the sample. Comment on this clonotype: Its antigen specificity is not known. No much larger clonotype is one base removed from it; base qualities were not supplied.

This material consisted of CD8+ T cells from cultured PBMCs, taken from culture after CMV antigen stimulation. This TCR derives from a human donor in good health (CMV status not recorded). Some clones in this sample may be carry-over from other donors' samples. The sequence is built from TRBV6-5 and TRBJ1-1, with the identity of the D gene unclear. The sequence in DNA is TGTGCCAGCACCCCCTACGGCAACACTGAAGCTTTCTTT. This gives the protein CASTPYGNTEAFF.